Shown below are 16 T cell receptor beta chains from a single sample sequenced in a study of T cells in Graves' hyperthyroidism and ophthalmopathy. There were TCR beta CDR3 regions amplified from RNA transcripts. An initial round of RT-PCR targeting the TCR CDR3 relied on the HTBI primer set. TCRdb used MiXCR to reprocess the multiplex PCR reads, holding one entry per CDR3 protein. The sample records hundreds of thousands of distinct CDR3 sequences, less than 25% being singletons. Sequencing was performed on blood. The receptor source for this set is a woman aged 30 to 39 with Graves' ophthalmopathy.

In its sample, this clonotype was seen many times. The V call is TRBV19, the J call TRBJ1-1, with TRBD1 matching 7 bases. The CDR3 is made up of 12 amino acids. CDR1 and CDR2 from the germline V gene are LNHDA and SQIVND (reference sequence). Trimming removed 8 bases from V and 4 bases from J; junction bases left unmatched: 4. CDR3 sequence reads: CASLQGTTEAFF. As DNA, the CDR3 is TGTGCCAGTTTACAGGGGACCACTGAAGCTTTCTTT.

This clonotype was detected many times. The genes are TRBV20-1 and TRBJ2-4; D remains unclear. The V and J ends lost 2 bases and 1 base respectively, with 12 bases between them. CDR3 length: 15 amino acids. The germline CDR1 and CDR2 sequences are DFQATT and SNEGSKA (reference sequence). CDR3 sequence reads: CSARRASGAKNIQYF. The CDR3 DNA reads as TGCAGTGCTAGACGGGCCTCTGGGGCCAAAAACATTCAGTACTTC.

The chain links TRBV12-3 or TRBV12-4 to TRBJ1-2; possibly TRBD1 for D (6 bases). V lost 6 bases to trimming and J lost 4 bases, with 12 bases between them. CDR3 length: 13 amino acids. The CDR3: CASRLTGSYGYTF. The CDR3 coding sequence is TGTGCCAGCAGACTAACAGGGTCCTATGGCTACACCTTC.

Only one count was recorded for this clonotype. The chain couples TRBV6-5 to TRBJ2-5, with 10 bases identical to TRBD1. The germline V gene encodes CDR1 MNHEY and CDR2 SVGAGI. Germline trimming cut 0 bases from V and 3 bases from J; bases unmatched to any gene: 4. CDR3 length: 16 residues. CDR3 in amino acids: CASSYSGQGLKETQYF. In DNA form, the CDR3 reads TGTGCCAGCAGTTACTCGGGACAGGGGCTCAAAGAGACCCAGTACTTC.

The CDR3 coding sequence is TGTGCCTGCCCCATGGTGGGAGGCTACACCTTC. It yields the protein CACPMVGGYTF. The chain joins TRBV30 to TRBJ1-2; D not resolved. V was pared by 6 bases and J by 8 bases, with 13 bases between. Germline V gene data show CDR1 as GTSNPN and CDR2 as SVGIG (reference sequence). The CDR3 has 11 amino acids.

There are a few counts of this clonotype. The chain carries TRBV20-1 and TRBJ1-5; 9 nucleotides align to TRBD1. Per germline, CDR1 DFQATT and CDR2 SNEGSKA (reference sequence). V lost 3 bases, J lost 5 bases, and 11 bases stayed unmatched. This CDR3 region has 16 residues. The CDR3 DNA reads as TGCAGTGCTAGCATTGGACAGGGGATAGTTCATCAGCCCCAGCATTTT. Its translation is CSASIGQGIVHQPQHF.

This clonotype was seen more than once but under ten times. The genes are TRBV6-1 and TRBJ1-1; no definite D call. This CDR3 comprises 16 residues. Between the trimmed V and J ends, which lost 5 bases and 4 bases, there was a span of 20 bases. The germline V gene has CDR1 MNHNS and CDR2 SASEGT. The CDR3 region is CASSRTSTGDVTEAFF. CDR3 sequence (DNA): TGTGCCAGCAGTCGGACCAGCACGGGAGACGTCACTGAAGCTTTCTTT.

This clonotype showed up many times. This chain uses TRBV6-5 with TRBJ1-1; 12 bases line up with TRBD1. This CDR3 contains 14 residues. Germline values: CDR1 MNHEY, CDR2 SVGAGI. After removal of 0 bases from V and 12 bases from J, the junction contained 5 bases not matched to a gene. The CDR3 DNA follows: TGTGCCAGCAGTTACTCGTCGGGACAGGGGGCATCTTTCTTT. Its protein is CASSYSSGQGASFF.

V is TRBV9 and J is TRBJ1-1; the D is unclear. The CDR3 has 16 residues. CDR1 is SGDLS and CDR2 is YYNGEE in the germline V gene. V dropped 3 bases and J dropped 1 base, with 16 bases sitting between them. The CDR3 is CASSDPRVRGNTEAFF. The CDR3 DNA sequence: TGTGCCAGCAGCGACCCACGGGTCAGAGGGAACACTGAAGCTTTCTTT.

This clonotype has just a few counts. The CDR3 is CASSFGTFNQPQHF. Written as DNA, the CDR3 is TGTGCCAGCAGTTTTGGTACCTTCAATCAGCCCCAGCATTTT. J is TRBJ1-5 and V is TRBV12-3 or TRBV12-4, with D unclear. This CDR3 spans 14 amino acids. Between the trimmed V and J ends, which lost 3 bases and 3 bases, there was a span of 9 bases.

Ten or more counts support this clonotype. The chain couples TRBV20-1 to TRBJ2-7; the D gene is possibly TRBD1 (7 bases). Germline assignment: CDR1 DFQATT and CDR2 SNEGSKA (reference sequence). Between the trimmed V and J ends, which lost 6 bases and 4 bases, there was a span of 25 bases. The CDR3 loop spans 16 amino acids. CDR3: CSAQRSGPGGPYEQYF. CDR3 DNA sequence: TGCAGTGCCCAGCGGAGCGGGCCAGGGGGGCCGTACGAGCAGTACTTC.

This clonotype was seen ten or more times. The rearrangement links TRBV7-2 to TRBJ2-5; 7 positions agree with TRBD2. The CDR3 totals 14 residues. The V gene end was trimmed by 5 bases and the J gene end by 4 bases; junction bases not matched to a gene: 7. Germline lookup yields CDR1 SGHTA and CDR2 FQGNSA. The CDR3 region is CASSPRTSLETQYF. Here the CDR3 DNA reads TGTGCCAGCAGCCCCCGGACTAGTCTAGAGACCCAGTACTTC.

The CDR3 protein is CASSYGGQGTDTQYF. CDR3 DNA: TGTGCCAGCAGTTACGGCGGACAGGGCACAGATACGCAGTATTTT. The V and J genes are TRBV6-2 or TRBV6-3 and TRBJ2-3; 7 bases align to TRBD1. V dropped 2 bases and J dropped 1; count of bases not matched to a gene: 3. This CDR3 is built from 15 residues. Germline CDR1 and CDR2: MNHEY and SVGEGT.

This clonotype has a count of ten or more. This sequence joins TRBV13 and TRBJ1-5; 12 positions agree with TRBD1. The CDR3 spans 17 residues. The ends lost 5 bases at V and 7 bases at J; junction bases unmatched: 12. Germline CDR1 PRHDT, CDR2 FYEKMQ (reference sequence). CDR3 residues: CASSRTGTGGGGQPQHF. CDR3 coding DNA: TGTGCCAGCAGCCGAACGGGGACAGGGGGCGGAGGACAGCCCCAGCATTTT.

This CDR3 reads CASSPGQGFNQPQHF. CDR3 DNA: TGTGCCAGCAGCCCCGGACAGGGGTTCAATCAGCCCCAGCATTTT. The V and J genes are TRBV3-1 and TRBJ1-5; 9 positions match TRBD1. Trimming at V came to 4 bases and at J to 3 bases, leaving 4 bases not matched to a gene. This CDR3 is 15 amino acids long. Germline V lookup: CDR1 LGHDT, CDR2 YNNKEL (reference sequence).

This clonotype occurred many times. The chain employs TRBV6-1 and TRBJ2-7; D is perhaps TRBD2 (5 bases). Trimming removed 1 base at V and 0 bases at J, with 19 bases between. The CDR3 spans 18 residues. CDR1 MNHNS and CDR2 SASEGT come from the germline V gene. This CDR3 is CASSEGTRWRGYSYEQYF. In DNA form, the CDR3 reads TGTGCCAGCAGTGAAGGGACCCGTTGGCGAGGGTACTCCTACGAGCAGTACTTC.